This record concerns one T cell receptor (beta chain) sequence. Sequencing used immunoSEQ multiplex PCR; TCRdb keeps in-frame clones, though not all of them. Of just under 350,000 clones listed, 85% to 90% are singletons. This sample was taken from a study of blood T cell repertoires in COVID-19. The TCR comes from a woman aged 65 to 85 with COVID-19, enrolled during active disease. Source material: peripheral blood.

The CDR3 DNA follows: TGTGCCAGTAGTCCTCACAGGGCGGAGAACACTGAAGCTTTCTTT. This codes for CASSPHRAENTEAFF. The chain joins TRBV19 to TRBJ1-1; D is perhaps TRBD1 (6 bases). The CDR3 sequence is 15 residues long. The V gene lost 5 bases and the J gene lost 1 base, with 14 bases spanning the gap. Germline assignment: CDR1 LNHDA and CDR2 SQIVND (reference sequence).